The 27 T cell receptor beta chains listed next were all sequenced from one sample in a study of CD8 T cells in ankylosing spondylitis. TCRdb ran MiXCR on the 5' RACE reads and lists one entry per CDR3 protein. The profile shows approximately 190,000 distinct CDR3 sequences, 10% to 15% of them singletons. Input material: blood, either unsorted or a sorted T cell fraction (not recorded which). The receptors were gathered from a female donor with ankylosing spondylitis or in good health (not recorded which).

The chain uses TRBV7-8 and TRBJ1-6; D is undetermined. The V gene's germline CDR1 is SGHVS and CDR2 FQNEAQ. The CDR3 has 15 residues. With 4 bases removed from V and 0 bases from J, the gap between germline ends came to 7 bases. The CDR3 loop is CASSYGISYNSPLHF. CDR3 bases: TGTGCCAGCAGCTACGGAATCTCCTATAATTCACCCCTCCACTTT.

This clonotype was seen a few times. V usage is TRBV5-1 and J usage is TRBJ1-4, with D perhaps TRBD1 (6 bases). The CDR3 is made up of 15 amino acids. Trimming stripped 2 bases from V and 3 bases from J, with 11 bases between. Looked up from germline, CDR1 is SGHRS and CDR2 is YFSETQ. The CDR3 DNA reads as TGCGCCAGCAGCTTTGTGACAGGAGCTAATGAAAAACTGTTTTTT. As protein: CASSFVTGANEKLFF.

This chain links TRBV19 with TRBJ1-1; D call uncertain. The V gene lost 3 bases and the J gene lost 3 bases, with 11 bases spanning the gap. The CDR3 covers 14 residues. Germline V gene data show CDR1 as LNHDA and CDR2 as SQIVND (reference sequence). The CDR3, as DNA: TGTGCCAGTAGTATCAGTATGGGGTACACTGAAGCTTTCTTT. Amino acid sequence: CASSISMGYTEAFF. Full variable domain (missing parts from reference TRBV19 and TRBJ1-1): DGGITQSPKYLFRKEGQNVTLSCEQNLNHDAMYWYRQDPGQGLRLIYYSQIVNDFQKGDIAEGYSVSREKKESFPLTVTSAQKNPTAFYLCASSISMGYTEAFFGQGTRLTVV.

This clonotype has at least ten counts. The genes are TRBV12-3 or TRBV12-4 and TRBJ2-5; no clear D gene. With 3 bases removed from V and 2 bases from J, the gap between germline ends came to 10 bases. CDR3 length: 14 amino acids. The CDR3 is CASSFSTPQETQYF. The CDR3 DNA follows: TGTGCCAGCAGTTTTTCGACACCGCAAGAGACCCAGTACTTC.

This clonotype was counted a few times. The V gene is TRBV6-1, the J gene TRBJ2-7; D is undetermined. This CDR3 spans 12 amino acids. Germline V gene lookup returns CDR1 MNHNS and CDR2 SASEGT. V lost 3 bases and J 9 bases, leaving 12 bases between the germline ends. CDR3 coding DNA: TGTGCCAGCAGTGATGTCCTCCGTCCGCAGTACTTC. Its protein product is CASSDVLRPQYF.

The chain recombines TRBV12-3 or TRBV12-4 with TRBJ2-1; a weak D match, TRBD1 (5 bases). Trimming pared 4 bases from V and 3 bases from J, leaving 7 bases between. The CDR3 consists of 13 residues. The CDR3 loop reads CASSSDNYNEQFF. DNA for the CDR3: TGTGCCAGCAGTTCGGACAACTACAATGAGCAGTTCTTC.

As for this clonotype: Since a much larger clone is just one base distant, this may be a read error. CDR3 sequence reads: CASSSRLAGDHEQFF. Written as DNA, the CDR3 is TGCGCCAGCAGCTCCCGACTAGCGGGAGATCATGAGCAGTTCTTC. The rearrangement joins TRBV5-1 to TRBJ2-1; 12 nucleotides match TRBD2. V shed 3 bases and J 8 bases; nucleotides not matched to a gene: 6. Germline values: CDR1 SGHRS, CDR2 YFSETQ. CDR3 length equals 15 residues.

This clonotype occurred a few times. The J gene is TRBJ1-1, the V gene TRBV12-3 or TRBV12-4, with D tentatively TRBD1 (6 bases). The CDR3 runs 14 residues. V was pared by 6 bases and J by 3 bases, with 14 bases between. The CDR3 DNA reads TGTGCCAGCAGCTTTCGACAGGCCTACACTGAAGCTTTCTTT. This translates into CASSFRQAYTEAFF.

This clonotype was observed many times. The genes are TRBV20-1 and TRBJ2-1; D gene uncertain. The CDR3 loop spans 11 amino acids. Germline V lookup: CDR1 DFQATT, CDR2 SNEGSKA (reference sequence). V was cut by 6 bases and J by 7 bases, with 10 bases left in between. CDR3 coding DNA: TGCAGTGCCCTGGGCCGGAATGAGCAGTTCTTC. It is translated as CSALGRNEQFF.

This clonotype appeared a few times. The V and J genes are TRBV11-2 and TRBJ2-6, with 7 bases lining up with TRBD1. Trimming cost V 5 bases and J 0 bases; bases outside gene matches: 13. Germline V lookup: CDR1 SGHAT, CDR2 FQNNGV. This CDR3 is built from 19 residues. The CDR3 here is CASSRPGQPRLSGANVLTF. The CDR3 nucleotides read TGTGCCAGCAGCCGACCGGGACAGCCCCGTCTCTCTGGGGCCAACGTCCTGACTTTC.

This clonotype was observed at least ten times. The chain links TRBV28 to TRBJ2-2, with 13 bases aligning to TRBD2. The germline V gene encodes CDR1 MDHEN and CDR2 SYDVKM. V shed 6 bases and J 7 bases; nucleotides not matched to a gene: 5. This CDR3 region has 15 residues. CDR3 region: CASRGLAGANGELFF. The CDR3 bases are TGTGCCAGCAGAGGACTAGCGGGAGCTAACGGGGAGCTGTTTTTT.

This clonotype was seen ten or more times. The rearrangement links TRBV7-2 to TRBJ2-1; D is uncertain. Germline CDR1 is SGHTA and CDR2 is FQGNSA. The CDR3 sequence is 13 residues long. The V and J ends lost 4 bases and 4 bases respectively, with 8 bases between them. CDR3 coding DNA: TGTGCCAGCAGCTGGCGAAATTACAATGAGCAGTTCTTC. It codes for CASSWRNYNEQFF.

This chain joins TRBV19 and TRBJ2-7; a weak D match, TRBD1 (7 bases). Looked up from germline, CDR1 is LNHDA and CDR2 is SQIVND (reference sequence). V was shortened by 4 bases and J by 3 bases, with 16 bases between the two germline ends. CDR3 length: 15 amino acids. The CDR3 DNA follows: TGTGCCAGTAGTACCCCAGGGGGGCTGGTCTACGAGCAGTACTTC. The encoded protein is CASSTPGGLVYEQYF.

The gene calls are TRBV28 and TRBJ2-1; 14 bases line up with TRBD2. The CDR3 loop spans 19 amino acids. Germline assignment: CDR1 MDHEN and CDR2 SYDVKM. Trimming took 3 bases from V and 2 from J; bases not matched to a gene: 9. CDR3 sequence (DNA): TGTGCCAGCAGTTTGGCCGGGACTAGCGGGAGTTGGGCCTACAATGAGCAGTTCTTC. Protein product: CASSLAGTSGSWAYNEQFF.

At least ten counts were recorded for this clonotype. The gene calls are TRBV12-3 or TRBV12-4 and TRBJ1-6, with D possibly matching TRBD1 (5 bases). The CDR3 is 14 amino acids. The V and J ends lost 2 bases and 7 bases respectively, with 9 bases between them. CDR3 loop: CASSLSRENSPLHF. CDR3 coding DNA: TGTGCCAGCAGTTTATCCAGGGAGAATTCACCCCTCCACTTT.

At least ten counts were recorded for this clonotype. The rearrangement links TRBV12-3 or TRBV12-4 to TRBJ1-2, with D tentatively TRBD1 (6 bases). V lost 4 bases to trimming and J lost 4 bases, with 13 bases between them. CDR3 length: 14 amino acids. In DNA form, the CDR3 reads TGTGCCAGCAGTTCATCCCAGGGGTTCTATGGCTACACCTTC. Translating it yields CASSSSQGFYGYTF.

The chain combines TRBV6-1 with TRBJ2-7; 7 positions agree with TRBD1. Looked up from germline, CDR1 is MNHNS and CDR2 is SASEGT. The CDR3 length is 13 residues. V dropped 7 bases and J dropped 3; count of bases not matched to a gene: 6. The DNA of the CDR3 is TGTGCCAGCACGTCAGGGGGTAACTACGAGCAGTACTTC. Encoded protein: CASTSGGNYEQYF.

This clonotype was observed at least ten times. CDR3 amino acids: CASSPTGPLNTEAFF. The CDR3 DNA sequence: TGTGCCAGCAGCCCGACAGGGCCATTGAACACTGAAGCTTTCTTT. The rearrangement links TRBV4-2 to TRBJ1-1; 7 nucleotides agree with TRBD1. This CDR3 region has 15 residues. Germline V lookup: CDR1 LGHNA, CDR2 YNFKEQ. The V gene end was trimmed by 4 bases and the J gene end by 0 bases; junction bases not matched to a gene: 5.

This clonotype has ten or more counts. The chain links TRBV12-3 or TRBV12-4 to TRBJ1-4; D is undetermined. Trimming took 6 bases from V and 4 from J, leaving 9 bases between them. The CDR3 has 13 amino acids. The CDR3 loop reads CASSSDGNEKLFF. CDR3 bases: TGTGCCAGCAGCTCGGACGGTAATGAAAAACTGTTTTTT.

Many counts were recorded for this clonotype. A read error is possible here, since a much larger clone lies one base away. This CDR3 is CASSVQGYEQYF. The CDR3 DNA reads TGTGCCAGCAGCGTACAGGGCTACGAGCAGTACTTC. This chain links TRBV13 with TRBJ2-7; TRBD1 is a possible D gene (6 bases). The CDR3 consists of 12 residues. Trimming took 5 bases from V and 3 from J, leaving 8 bases between them. The germline gives CDR1 PRHDT, CDR2 FYEKMQ (reference sequence). The entire variable domain, with the rest obtained from reference TRBV13 and TRBJ2-7, is as follows: AAGVIQSPRHLIKEKRETATLKCYPIPRHDTVYWYQQGPGQDPQFLISFYEKMQSDKGSIPDRFSAQQFSDYHSELNMSSLELGDSALYFCASSVQGYEQYFGPGTRLTVT.

CDR3 sequence (DNA): TGTGCCAGCAGTGCCGGGACAGGGTTTTACAATGAGCAGTTCTTC. The encoded protein is CASSAGTGFYNEQFF. The rearrangement links TRBV9 to TRBJ2-1; TRBD1 matches 9 bases. The CDR3 length is 15 residues. The trim removed 5 bases at V and 4 bases at J, leaving 7 bases unmatched. CDR1 SGDLS and CDR2 YYNGEE come from the germline V gene.

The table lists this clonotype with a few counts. CDR3 protein: CASSYQPQHF. In DNA form, the CDR3 reads TGTGCCAGCTCCTATCAGCCCCAGCATTTT. The rearrangement uses TRBV6-4 and TRBJ1-5; no clear D gene. V was cut by 8 bases and J by 5 bases, with 4 bases left in between. The CDR3 totals 10 residues. Per the germline V gene, CDR1 is MRHNA and CDR2 is SNTAGT.

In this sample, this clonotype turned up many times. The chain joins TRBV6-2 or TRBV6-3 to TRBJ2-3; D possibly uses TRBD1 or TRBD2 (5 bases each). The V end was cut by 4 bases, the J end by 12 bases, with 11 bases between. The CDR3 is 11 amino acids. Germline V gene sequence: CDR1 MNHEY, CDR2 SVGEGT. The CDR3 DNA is TGTGCCAGCAGTTCACTCCGGGGCCAGTATTTT. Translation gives CASSSLRGQYF.

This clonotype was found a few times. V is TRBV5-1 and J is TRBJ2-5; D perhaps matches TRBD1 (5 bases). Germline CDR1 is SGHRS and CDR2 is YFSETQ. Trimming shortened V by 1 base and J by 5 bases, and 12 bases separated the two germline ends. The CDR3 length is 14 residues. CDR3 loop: CASSLQGVMETQYF. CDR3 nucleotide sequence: TGCGCCAGCAGCTTGCAAGGGGTAATGGAGACCCAGTACTTC.

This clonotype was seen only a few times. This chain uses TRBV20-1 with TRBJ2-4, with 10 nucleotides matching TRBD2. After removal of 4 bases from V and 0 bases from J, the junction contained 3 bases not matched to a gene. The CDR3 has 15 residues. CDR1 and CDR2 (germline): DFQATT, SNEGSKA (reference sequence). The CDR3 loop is CSAIGLAVAKNIQYF. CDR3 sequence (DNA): TGCAGTGCTATAGGACTAGCGGTAGCCAAAAACATTCAGTACTTC.

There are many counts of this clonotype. CDR3 DNA: TGTGCCAGCAGCTCCGCTTCCTCCAGGAACGGGGAGCTGTTTTTT. As protein: CASSSASSRNGELFF. The V and J genes are TRBV11-3 and TRBJ2-2; no definite D call. Germline CDR1 and CDR2: SGHNT and YENEEA. CDR3 length: 15 amino acids. Trimming shortened V by 4 bases and J by 7 bases, and 16 bases separated the two germline ends.

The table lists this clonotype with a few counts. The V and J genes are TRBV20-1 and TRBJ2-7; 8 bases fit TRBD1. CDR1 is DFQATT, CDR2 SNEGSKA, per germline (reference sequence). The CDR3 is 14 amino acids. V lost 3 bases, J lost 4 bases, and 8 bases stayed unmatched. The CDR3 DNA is TGCAGTGCTAGTAATCCCGGACAGGGATACGAGCAGTACTTC. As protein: CSASNPGQGYEQYF.